This T cell receptor beta chain was sequenced during a study of T cells in Graves' hyperthyroidism and ophthalmopathy. Points on this clonotype: The antigen remains undetermined.

Orbital computed tomography, thyroid ultrasound, serum thyroxine and TRAb, and clinical symptoms together informed the diagnoses. This CDR3 comprises 16 residues. V lost 6 bases and J 6 bases, leaving 21 bases between the germline ends. CDR1 is SGHRS, CDR2 YFSETQ, per germline. General observations from the study: With a median lead of roughly 6.2 months before onset, the model predicted ophthalmopathy. The majority of expanded thyroid clonotypes above 0.001 also appeared in blood.

Amplification yielded TCR beta CDR3 regions, with RNA transcripts as the source. The HTBI primer set was used in a first-round RT-PCR of the TCR CDR3. One entry per CDR3 protein, called by TCRdb with MiXCR from the multiplex PCR reads. The data hold 200,000 to 300,000 distinct CDR3 sequences, with about a sixth observed a single time. The V gene is TRBV5-1, the J gene TRBJ2-2; no firm D call. The TCR originated in a woman between 18 and 29 years old with Graves' ophthalmopathy. Source material: blood. The CDR3 loop reads CASTENFRFPSGELFF. The CDR3 coding sequence is TGCGCCAGCACTGAGAATTTTCGTTTTCCGTCCGGGGAGCTGTTTTTT.